This T cell receptor beta chain was identified in a study of blood T cell repertoires in COVID-19. Authors' analysis steps: Estimation of nucleated cell counts relied on the amplification of reference gene primers. Sequencing was performed with immunoSEQ multiplex PCR; in TCRdb, only in-frame clones are kept and a portion is missing. V and J calls plus clone size are reproduced from that table; the DNA served to infer D and trimming. This sample has about 270,000 clones, with nearly 90% found just once. The study drew participants aged 18 to 89 years from roughly 25 US areas. Grouping used clinical history reported by participants in a survey and questionnaire. The CDR3 is 15 amino acids. The germline V gene has CDR1 MNHEY and CDR2 SVGAGI. V was clipped by 7 bases and J by 7 bases, with 19 bases between them.

Material: PBMCs or T cells enriched from blood (not recorded which). This chain connects TRBV6-5 to TRBJ2-2, with TRBD2 as a possible D gene (7 bases). The TCR was taken from a woman aged 60-75 years who had recovered from COVID-19. In DNA form, the CDR3 reads TGTGCCAGCATCCCACGTGGGGGGGCAGGCGGGGAGCTGTTTTTT. Translation gives CASIPRGGAGGELFF.